This is a list of T cell receptor beta chains from one sample in a study of blood T cell repertoires in COVID-19. Repertoires were generated with immunoSEQ multiplex PCR, while TCRdb's copy carries only in-frame clones and drops some. The sample carries 25,000 to 35,000 clones, approximately 80% recorded once. Sample: peripheral blood. The receptors originated from a man older than 75 with active or convalescent COVID-19. CDR3s include the opening cysteine and the closing phenylalanine or tryptophan.

>TRBJ1-5|15|TRBV7-8
CASSFGRTGDQPQHF
>TRBJ1-6|17|TRBV5-1
CASRSPGTRLYNSPLHF
>TRBJ2-3|14|TRBV4-1
CASRPGTVTDTQYF
>TRBJ1-2|12|TRBV5-1
CASTTGDAGYTF
>TRBJ1-2|13|TRBV12-3/TRBV12-4
CASSFGGTYGYTF
>TRBJ2-3|14|TRBV5-4
CASSSGTTTDTQYF
>TRBJ1-3|13|TRBV19
CASYTGDGNTIYF
>TRBJ2-7|14|TRBV27
CASSSHRGSYEQYF
>TRBJ2-2|13|TRBV9
CASSQMNTGELFF
>TRBJ1-2|12|TRBV6-2/TRBV6-3
CASSTGGRGYTF
>TRBJ1-1|15|TRBV18
CASSLRDRGHTEAFF
>TRBJ1-1|14|TRBV2
CASRRQGAGVEAFF
>TRBJ2-5|12|TRBV11-2
CASSPFQETQYF
>TRBJ2-7|13|TRBV5-1
CASTSGGSYEQYF
>TRBJ2-3|14|TRBV7-2
CASSWGLLTDTQYF
>TRBJ2-7|16|TRBV28
CASSSLTGGNTYEQYF
>TRBJ2-1|19|TRBV4-1
CASSQLPPGDSGSYNEQFF
>TRBJ2-5|12|TRBV29-1
CATGGPGETQYF